Sequencing of this T cell receptor beta chain was carried out in a study of T cells in Graves' hyperthyroidism and ophthalmopathy. The sample of blood was obtained at first hyperthyroidism diagnosis (before any ophthalmopathy symptoms). Study-wide points: Most expanded thyroid clonotypes above 0.001 recurred in blood. It was a median around seven months before onset that the model predicted ophthalmopathy.

Amplified regions were TCR beta CDR3 sequences from RNA transcripts. HTBI primers drove first-round RT-PCR of the TCR CDR3. TCRdb fed the multiplex PCR reads into MiXCR, producing one record per CDR3 protein. The table lists around 280,000 distinct CDR3 sequences, about 14% of them singletons. The V end was cut by 4 bases, the J end by 4 bases, with 10 bases between. The CDR3 length is 14 residues. Germline V gene data show CDR1 as MRHNA and CDR2 as SNTAGT. The table lists this clonotype with a few counts. Its cognate antigen is unknown. This receptor was identified in a woman in her 30s with Graves' hyperthyroidism that later progressed to Graves' ophthalmopathy. The sample consisted of blood. V usage is TRBV6-4 and J usage is TRBJ2-2; no firm D call. The CDR3 nucleotides read TGTGCCAGCAGTGTAAACAGTTTCACCGGGGAGCTGTTTTTT. It translates to CASSVNSFTGELFF.